This TCR beta chain was retrieved from a study of blood T cell repertoires in COVID-19. Study background: Italy, Spain and the United States were the sources of the convalescent and acute COVID-19 samples.

Original data processing: Amplified reference gene primers provided the basis for estimating nucleated cell counts. Profiled with immunoSEQ multiplex PCR; TCRdb holds only in-frame clones, not every one. V and J calls plus clone size are reproduced from that table; the DNA served to infer D and trimming. This table holds about 280,000 clones, roughly 80% found once. Those who participated ranged in age from roughly 18 to 90 years and resided in about two dozen US areas. Up to 2 weeks before entering the study, exposed participants had met a COVID-19 case. The CDR3 covers 11 residues. V was shortened by 6 bases and J by 8 bases, with 11 bases between the two germline ends. Looked up from germline, CDR1 is MNHEY and CDR2 is SVGAGI.

The source material was PBMCs or T cells enriched from blood (not recorded which). The clonotype originates from a man aged 35-49 years who had been exposed to COVID-19. The chain combines TRBV6-5 with TRBJ2-7, with D unclear. The CDR3 reads CASSHHGQQYF. The CDR3 DNA reads TGTGCCAGCAGCCACCATGGGCAGCAGTACTTC.